This TCR beta chain was recovered during a study of patients and donors after allogeneic stem cell transplantation. The CDR3 spans 15 residues. V dropped 0 bases and J dropped 4; count of bases not matched to a gene: 6. The germline gives CDR1 SQVTM, CDR2 ANQGSEA. TCRdb re-derived calls from the RT-PCR reads in MiXCR, one entry per CDR3 protein. The sample has about 230,000 distinct CDR3 sequences, roughly an eighth seen once. This clonotype was seen a handful of times. The chain couples TRBV29-1 to TRBJ2-3, with 8 bases matching TRBD1. The source is a human donor who was either an allogeneic HSCT recipient or a stem cell or donor lymphocyte infusion donor (not recorded which). It is not recorded whose cells these are; they may come from a transplant donor. Material: blood, either unsorted or a sorted T cell fraction (not recorded which). CDR3 region: CSVEEADRDPDTQYF. The CDR3 region has the DNA TGCAGCGTTGAAGAAGCGGACAGGGACCCAGATACGCAGTATTTT.